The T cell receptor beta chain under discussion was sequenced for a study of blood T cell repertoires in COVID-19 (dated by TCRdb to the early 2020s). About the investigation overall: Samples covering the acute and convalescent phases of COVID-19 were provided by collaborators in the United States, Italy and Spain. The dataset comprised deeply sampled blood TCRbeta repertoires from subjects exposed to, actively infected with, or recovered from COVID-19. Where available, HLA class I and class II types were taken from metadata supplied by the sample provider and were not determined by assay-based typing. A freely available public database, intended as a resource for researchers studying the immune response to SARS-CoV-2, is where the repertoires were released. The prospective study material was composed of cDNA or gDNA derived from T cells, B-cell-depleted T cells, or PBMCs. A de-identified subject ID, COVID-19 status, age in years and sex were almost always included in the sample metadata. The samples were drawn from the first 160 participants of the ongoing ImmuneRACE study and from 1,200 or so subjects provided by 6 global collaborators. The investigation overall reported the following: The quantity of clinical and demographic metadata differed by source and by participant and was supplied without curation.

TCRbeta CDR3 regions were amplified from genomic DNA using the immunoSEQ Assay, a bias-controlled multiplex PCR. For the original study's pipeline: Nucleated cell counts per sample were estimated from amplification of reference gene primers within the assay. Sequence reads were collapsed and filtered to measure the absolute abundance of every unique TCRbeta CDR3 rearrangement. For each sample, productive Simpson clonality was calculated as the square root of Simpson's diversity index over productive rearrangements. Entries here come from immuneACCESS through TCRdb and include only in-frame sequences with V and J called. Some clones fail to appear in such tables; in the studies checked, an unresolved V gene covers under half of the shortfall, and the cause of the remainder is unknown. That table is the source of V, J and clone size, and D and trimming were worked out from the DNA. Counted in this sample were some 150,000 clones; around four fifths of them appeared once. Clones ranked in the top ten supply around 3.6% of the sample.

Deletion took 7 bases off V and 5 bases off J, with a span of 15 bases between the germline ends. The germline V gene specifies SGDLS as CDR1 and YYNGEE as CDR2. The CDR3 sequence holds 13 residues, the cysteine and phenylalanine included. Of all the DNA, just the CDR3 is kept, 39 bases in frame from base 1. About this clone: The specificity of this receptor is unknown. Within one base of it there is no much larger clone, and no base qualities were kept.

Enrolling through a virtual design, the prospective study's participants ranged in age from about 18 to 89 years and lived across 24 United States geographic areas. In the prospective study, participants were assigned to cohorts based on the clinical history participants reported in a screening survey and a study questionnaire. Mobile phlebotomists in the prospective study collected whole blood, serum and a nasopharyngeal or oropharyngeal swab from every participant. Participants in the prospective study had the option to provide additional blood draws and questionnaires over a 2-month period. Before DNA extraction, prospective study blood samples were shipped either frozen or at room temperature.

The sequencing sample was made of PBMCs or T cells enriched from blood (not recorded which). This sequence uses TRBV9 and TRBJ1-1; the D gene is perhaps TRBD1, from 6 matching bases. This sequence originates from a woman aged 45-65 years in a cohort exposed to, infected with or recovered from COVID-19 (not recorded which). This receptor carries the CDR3 CASSSQGWTEAFF. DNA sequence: TGTGCCAGCTCATCACAGGGATGGACTGAAGCTTTCTTT.